These T cell receptor beta chains were read from a single sample in a study of T-cell memory formation after mild COVID-19. A single record per CDR3 protein comes from TCRdb applying MiXCR to the 5' RACE reads. The sample yields 400,000 or so distinct CDR3 sequences, 20% seen once. The source material was PBMCs or a T cell subset sorted from them (not recorded which). The origin of the receptors is an adult woman who had mild COVID-19 (a few samples of this study predate the infection). Cell type and time point are not known. CDR3s include the opening cysteine and the closing phenylalanine or tryptophan. D genes are given only for firm matches. The listing skips clone size in some rows; elsewhere it reads once, few, many or a size class.

few	TRBV6-5	.	TRBJ2-3	CASREAGGSGDTQYF	TGTGCCAGCAGAGAGGCAGGGGGGAGTGGAGATACGCAGTATTTT
.	TRBV29-1	TRBD1	TRBJ2-5	CSVGTGEGTQYF	TGCAGCGTTGGGACAGGCGAGGGGACCCAGTACTTC
.	TRBV12-3/TRBV12-4	.	TRBJ2-3	CASAEADTQYF	TGTGCCAGCGCAGAGGCAGATACGCAGTATTTT
many	TRBV18	.	TRBJ1-1	CASSLGTGSALEAFF	TGTGCCAGCTCACTTGGTACCGGGTCAGCACTTGAAGCTTTCTTT
.	TRBV5-1	.	TRBJ2-1	CASSFIGDSFNEQFF	TGCGCCAGCAGCTTCATAGGAGACAGCTTCAATGAGCAGTTCTTC
few	TRBV15	.	TRBJ1-1	CATSRAGGASEAFF	TGTGCCACCAGCAGAGCGGGGGGCGCATCTGAAGCTTTCTTT
few	TRBV10-3	.	TRBJ2-1	CAISETVSYNEQFF	TGTGCCATCAGTGAGACGGTCTCCTACAATGAGCAGTTCTTC
.	TRBV12-3/TRBV12-4	.	TRBJ1-1	CASSVRWTLNTEAFF	TGTGCCAGCAGTGTCAGGTGGACACTGAACACTGAAGCTTTCTTT
few	TRBV5-4	TRBD2	TRBJ2-1	CASSPWAGAYNEQFF	TGTGCCAGCAGCCCCTGGGCGGGGGCCTACAATGAGCAGTTCTTC
.	TRBV6-5	.	TRBJ1-2	CASSGSSYGYTF	TGTGCCAGCAGCGGCTCCTCCTATGGCTACACCTTC
.	TRBV4-1	TRBD2	TRBJ2-5	CASSQDPGLAVPETQYF	TGCGCCAGCAGCCAAGACCCGGGACTAGCGGTTCCAGAGACCCAGTACTTC
few	TRBV6-2/TRBV6-3	TRBD2	TRBJ2-7	CASSYSKREARRYEQYF	TGTGCCAGCAGTTACTCGAAACGGGAGGCCCGGCGTTACGAGCAGTACTTC
few	TRBV5-1	.	TRBJ2-1	CASSPGRSTEQFF	TGCGCCAGCAGCCCGGGACGGTCGACCGAGCAGTTCTTC
few	TRBV5-1	TRBD1	TRBJ2-3	CASSSGQVGFTDTQYF	TGCGCCAGCAGCTCGGGACAGGTGGGGTTCACAGATACGCAGTATTTT
.	TRBV11-2	TRBD2	TRBJ2-7	CASTTSSLADVGEQYF	TGTGCCAGCACCACTTCGTCACTAGCGGACGTGGGCGAGCAGTACTTC
many	TRBV5-1	TRBD2	TRBJ2-1	CASSWAIGTSGNEQFF	TGCGCCAGCAGCTGGGCTATCGGGACTAGCGGCAATGAGCAGTTCTTC
.	TRBV20-1	.	TRBJ2-3	CSARDARWADTQYF	TGCAGTGCTAGAGACGCCAGGTGGGCAGATACGCAGTATTTT
.	TRBV9	TRBD2	TRBJ2-2	CASSAGTSGATNTGELFF	TGTGCCAGCAGCGCCGGGACTAGCGGGGCCACGAACACCGGGGAGCTGTTTTTT
.	TRBV5-5	.	TRBJ2-1	CASSPKLAGGTEQFF	TGTGCCAGCAGCCCGAAGCTAGCTGGGGGGACTGAGCAGTTCTTC
.	TRBV7-6	TRBD1	TRBJ1-3	CASSPLTGIGGNTIYF	TGTGCCAGCAGCCCCCTGACAGGGATAGGTGGAAACACCATATATTTT
.	TRBV12-3/TRBV12-4	TRBD1	TRBJ1-2	CASSLGGQGLNYGYTF	TGTGCCAGCAGTTTAGGAGGACAGGGGTTAAACTATGGCTACACCTTC
many	TRBV29-1	.	TRBJ2-6	CSVESSGANVLTF	TGCAGCGTTGAAAGCTCTGGGGCCAACGTCCTGACTTTC
.	TRBV18	TRBD1	TRBJ2-7	CASSRPGTGDYEQYF	TGTGCCAGCTCACGCCCCGGGACAGGGGACTACGAGCAGTACTTC
.	TRBV19	.	TRBJ1-1	CASSFQRDRPNTEAFF	TGTGCCAGTAGTTTCCAAAGGGACCGCCCGAACACTGAAGCTTTCTTT
.	TRBV12-3/TRBV12-4	TRBD2	TRBJ2-7	CASSLGRGGSLFGEQYF	TGTGCCAGCAGTTTGGGAAGAGGCGGGAGTCTCTTCGGCGAGCAGTACTTC
.	TRBV5-8	.	TRBJ2-7	CASSSLGMGVLEQYF	TGTGCCAGCAGCTCCCTCGGGATGGGGGTTTTGGAGCAGTACTTC
.	TRBV12-3/TRBV12-4	TRBD1	TRBJ1-6	CASSGQGAGSPLHF	TGTGCCAGCAGCGGACAGGGGGCAGGATCACCCCTCCACTTT
.	TRBV20-1	TRBD1	TRBJ2-7	CSAPRDRVPSYEQYF	TGCAGTGCCCCCCGGGACAGGGTACCATCCTACGAGCAGTACTTC
.	TRBV9	.	TRBJ2-7	CASSGSGFGEQYF	TGTGCCAGCAGTGGATCAGGGTTCGGGGAGCAGTACTTC
few	TRBV20-1	TRBD2	TRBJ2-1	CSARLGGLAGSSSYNEQFF	TGCAGTGCCCGGTTAGGTGGGCTAGCGGGATCGAGCTCCTACAATGAGCAGTTCTTC
.	TRBV4-1	TRBD2	TRBJ2-1	CASSQAPTSGGDEQFF	TGCGCCAGCAGCCAAGCCCCGACTAGCGGGGGGGATGAGCAGTTCTTC
few	TRBV4-3	.	TRBJ2-1	CASSQDGRGVNNDQFF	TGCGCCAGCAGCCAAGATGGCAGGGGGGTAAACAATGACCAGTTCTTC
few	TRBV3-1	.	TRBJ2-1	CASSRRTDNEQFF	TGTGCCAGCAGCCGAAGGACCGACAATGAGCAGTTCTTC
few	TRBV7-9	.	TRBJ2-1	CASSPRPGLHYNEQFF	TGTGCCAGCAGCCCCAGACCGGGACTTCACTACAATGAGCAGTTCTTC
.	TRBV20-1	TRBD2	TRBJ2-5	CSASSLGRGEQETQYF	TGCAGTGCTAGTTCCCTCGGGCGGGGGGAACAAGAGACCCAGTACTTC
few	TRBV6-2/TRBV6-3	TRBD2	TRBJ2-2	CASISVGLAGAGELFF	TGTGCCAGCATCTCTGTGGGACTAGCGGGAGCCGGGGAGCTGTTTTTT
few	TRBV2	.	TRBJ1-2	CASRGTWSGYTF	TGTGCCAGCAGAGGGACATGGAGTGGCTACACCTTC
once	TRBV7-2	.	TRBJ1-2	CASSSSNPGRYYTF	TGTGCCAGCAGCTCCTCGAATCCGGGTCGCTATTACACCTTC
few	TRBV12-3/TRBV12-4	.	TRBJ2-7	CASSPDRRSQYF	TGTGCCAGCAGTCCGGACAGACGATCGCAGTACTTC
.	TRBV29-1	.	TRBJ2-1	CSVYDSFSPYNEQFF	TGCAGCGTTTATGACAGCTTTAGTCCCTACAATGAGCAGTTCTTC
.	TRBV25-1	.	TRBJ1-2	CASSDTSVYGYTF	TGTGCCAGCAGTGACACCTCTGTGTATGGCTACACCTTC
few	TRBV12-3/TRBV12-4	.	TRBJ1-6	CASSLRGSGSPLHF	TGTGCCAGCAGTTTGAGAGGGAGTGGTTCACCCCTCCACTTT
.	TRBV5-1	TRBD2	TRBJ2-7	CASSFRLAGEYEQYF	TGCGCCAGCAGCTTTCGACTAGCGGGAGAGTACGAGCAGTACTTC
.	TRBV6-2/TRBV6-3	.	TRBJ2-7	CASSNTWARYF	TGTGCCAGCAGTAACACTTGGGCGCGGTACTTC
.	TRBV2	TRBD1	TRBJ2-7	CASREGQGGSYEQYF	TGTGCCAGCAGAGAGGGACAGGGGGGATCCTACGAGCAGTACTTC
.	TRBV5-4	TRBD1	TRBJ2-2	CASSLETGSTGELFF	TGTGCCAGCAGCTTGGAGACAGGGTCCACCGGGGAGCTGTTTTTT
few	TRBV9	TRBD2	TRBJ2-2	CASSVTSGSPTGELFF	TGTGCCAGCAGCGTAACTAGCGGGAGTCCCACCGGGGAGCTGTTTTTT
.	TRBV7-9	.	TRBJ1-2	CASSSLRSRGNYGYTF	TGTGCCAGCAGCTCCCTGCGATCGAGGGGGAACTATGGCTACACCTTC
few	TRBV7-9	.	TRBJ1-3	CASSRVGGSGGNTIYF	TGTGCCAGCAGCCGGGTCGGGGGTTCGGGCGGAAACACCATATATTTT
.	TRBV5-1	.	TRBJ2-5	CASSASLETQYF	TGCGCCAGCAGCGCCAGCTTGGAGACCCAGTACTTC
few	TRBV11-1	.	TRBJ2-2	CASILSGELFF	TGTGCCAGCATACTGTCCGGGGAGCTGTTTTTT